This is a list of T cell receptor beta chains from one sample in a study of cytomegalovirus exposure and HLA in healthy donors. The assay was immunoSEQ multiplex PCR, and TCRdb's table has in-frame clones only and misses some. The sample carries over 250,000 clones, roughly 70% recorded once. The sample comprised PBMCs. The receptors were gathered from a female donor in good health and CMV-seronegative. Both conserved end residues are part of each CDR3. Fields, in order: J gene, D gene, clone size, V gene, CDR3 protein, CDR3 DNA. D genes are given only for firm matches. Size is stated for part of the rows, as once, few or many counts, or as a class when the clone is expanded.

TRBJ1-2 - - TRBV2 CASSSDSNYGYTF TGTGCCAGCAGTTCCGACAGTAACTATGGCTACACCTTC
TRBJ2-3 - few TRBV1 CTSSHDLAGRGTDTQYF TGCACCAGCAGCCATGACCTAGCGGGCCGGGGCACAGATACGCAGTATTTT
TRBJ2-7 TRBD2 - TRBV7-2 CASSLPGGPFEQYF TGTGCCAGCAGCTTACCGGGAGGGCCGTTCGAGCAGTACTTC
TRBJ1-1 - - TRBV14 CASSLQGGTEAFF TGTGCCAGCAGCCTTCAGGGTGGCACTGAAGCTTTCTTT
TRBJ2-7 - - TRBV7-8 CASSYLPGSYEQYF TGTGCCAGCAGCTACCTTCCAGGGTCCTACGAGCAGTACTTC
TRBJ2-7 TRBD2 - TRBV6-5 CASSYKSGGSGEQYF TGTGCCAGCAGTTACAAAAGCGGGGGGTCAGGCGAGCAGTACTTC
TRBJ2-1 - - TRBV7-9 CASSQAAPPYNEQFF TGTGCCAGCAGCCAAGCGGCCCCCCCCTACAATGAGCAGTTCTTC
TRBJ2-5 TRBD2 - TRBV5-4 CASSLAVAGGETQYF TGTGCCAGCAGCTTGGCCGTGGCGGGAGGGGAGACCCAGTACTTC
TRBJ2-7 - - TRBV7-2 CASTLSGTSYYEQYF TGTGCCAGCACCCTGTCCGGGACATCCTACTACGAGCAGTACTTC
TRBJ1-1 - few TRBV11-2 CASSLVGLAGMNTEAFF TGTGCCAGCAGCTTAGTTGGATTGGCAGGTATGAACACTGAAGCTTTCTTT
TRBJ2-5 TRBD1 - TRBV5-1 CASSKSGTEKETQYF TGCGCCAGCAGCAAGAGTGGGACAGAGAAAGAGACCCAGTACTTC
TRBJ2-5 - - TRBV6-1 CASSVGQMYQETQYF TGTGCCAGCAGTGTAGGACAGATGTACCAAGAGACCCAGTACTTC
TRBJ2-7 - few TRBV15 CATSRDSRGPYEQYF TGTGCCACCAGCAGAGATTCCCGGGGTCCCTACGAGCAGTACTTC
TRBJ2-5 TRBD2 - TRBV9 CASSVGTSGKETQYF TGTGCCAGCAGCGTCGGGACTAGCGGCAAAGAGACCCAGTACTTC
TRBJ1-1 - - TRBV18 CASSPQSSVVTEAFF TGTGCCAGCTCACCACAGTCTTCGGTAGTCACTGAAGCTTTCTTT
TRBJ2-5 - few TRBV21-1 CASSPQAGENGGGETQYF TGTGCCAGCAGCCCGCAAGCGGGGGAAAACGGCGGGGGGGAGACCCAGTACTTC
TRBJ2-2 TRBD1 - TRBV9 CASTRHGTGAGELFF TGTGCCAGCACCAGACACGGGACAGGGGCCGGGGAGCTGTTTTTT
TRBJ1-4 - - TRBV5-1 CASSKEIRGKLFF TGCGCCAGCAGCAAGGAAATTAGGGGAAAACTGTTTTTT
TRBJ2-7 TRBD2 - TRBV7-9 CASSLSSGIYEQYF TGTGCCAGCAGCTTGTCTAGCGGGATTTACGAGCAGTACTTC
TRBJ1-2 - - TRBV28 CASSPRVYGYTF TGTGCCAGCAGTCCGAGGGTCTATGGCTACACCTTC
TRBJ2-1 - - TRBV19 CAVKAGTSYNEQFF TGTGCCGTCAAAGCCGGGACATCCTACAATGAGCAGTTCTTC
TRBJ1-5 TRBD1 - TRBV6-6 CASSPGQGVSQPQHF TGTGCCAGCAGTCCTGGACAGGGAGTAAGTCAGCCCCAGCATTTT
TRBJ1-4 TRBD1 - TRBV5-1 CASRGTGLEKLFF TGCGCCAGCAGAGGGACAGGGCTTGAAAAACTGTTTTTT
TRBJ2-1 - - TRBV11-3 CASSWEGGGEGEQFF TGTGCCAGCAGCTGGGAAGGGGGAGGGGAGGGTGAGCAGTTCTTC
TRBJ1-3 - - TRBV5-8 CASSLGQSSGNTIYF TGTGCCAGCAGCTTGGGACAGAGCTCTGGAAACACCATATATTTT
TRBJ2-2 - - TRBV25-1 CASSLSTGELFF TGTGCCAGCAGTCTCTCCACCGGGGAGCTGTTTTTT
TRBJ2-7 - - TRBV9 CASSVGGRDSYEQYF TGTGCCAGCAGCGTAGGGGGTCGGGACTCCTACGAGCAGTACTTC
TRBJ2-3 TRBD1 - TRBV5-1 CASSRGTGDTDTQYF TGCGCCAGCAGCCGAGGGACAGGGGACACAGATACGCAGTATTTT
TRBJ2-3 - - TRBV6-1 CASSALRDSPTDTQYF TGTGCCAGCAGTGCCCTCCGGGACTCCCCCACAGATACGCAGTATTTT
TRBJ1-2 - - TRBV6-5 CASSSRQGYYGYTF TGTGCCAGCAGTAGTAGGCAGGGGTACTATGGCTACACCTTC
TRBJ2-7 - - TRBV7-2 CASSPGHLSYEQYF TGTGCCAGCAGCCCGGGACACCTCTCCTACGAGCAGTACTTC
TRBJ1-2 TRBD1 - TRBV4-1 CASSQGQGLVGYTF TGCGCCAGCAGCCAGGGACAGGGGTTGGTAGGCTACACCTTC
TRBJ1-2 - - TRBV27 CASSLTRGDGYTF TGTGCCAGCAGTCTGACTCGGGGGGATGGCTACACCTTC
TRBJ2-3 TRBD2 few TRBV10-3 CAIRGTSGSTDTQYF TGTGCCATCAGGGGGACTAGCGGGAGCACAGATACGCAGTATTTT
TRBJ2-7 TRBD1 few TRBV6-5 CASSPGTAGYEQYF TGTGCCAGCAGCCCCGGGACAGCAGGATACGAGCAGTACTTC
TRBJ2-7 - - TRBV5-6 CASSLRGHFYEQYF TGTGCCAGCAGTTTAAGGGGACACTTCTACGAGCAGTACTTC
TRBJ2-7 - - TRBV4-2 CASSQEASTSYEQYF TGTGCCAGCAGCCAAGAAGCTTCCACCTCCTACGAGCAGTACTTC
TRBJ2-3 - - TRBV18 CASSPTGNAGNF TGTGCCAGCTCGCCAACAGGGAATGCCGGGAATTTT
TRBJ2-1 - - TRBV4-2 CASSPDREQFF TGTGCCAGCAGCCCTGACAGAGAGCAGTTCTTC
TRBJ2-1 TRBD2 - TRBV6-1 CASSGSLAGGVLWNEQFF TGTGCCAGCAGTGGATCACTAGCGGGGGGTGTGTTATGGAATGAGCAGTTCTTC
TRBJ2-2 TRBD2 - TRBV5-1 CASSLEGRVHNTGELFF TGCGCCAGCAGCTTGGAGGGGAGGGTGCATAACACCGGGGAGCTGTTTTTT
TRBJ2-7 - - TRBV11-3 CASSLGRGGDYEQYF TGTGCCAGCAGCTTAGGCCGGGGAGGAGACTACGAGCAGTACTTC
TRBJ1-1 TRBD1 few TRBV6-1 CASSEETGTGTEAFF TGTGCCAGCAGTGAAGAAACAGGGACAGGTACTGAAGCTTTCTTT
TRBJ2-7 TRBD2 - TRBV4-2 CASSQDLYGRAPEQYF TGTGCCAGCAGCCAAGATCTCTACGGGAGGGCCCCCGAGCAGTACTTC
TRBJ2-1 TRBD2 - TRBV29-1 CSVEPRLASSYNEQFF TGCAGCGTTGAACCCCGACTAGCATCCTCCTACAATGAGCAGTTCTTC
TRBJ2-5 TRBD2 - TRBV29-1 CSVSSGRAWTQYF TGCAGCGTTTCTAGCGGGAGGGCCTGGACCCAGTACTTC
TRBJ2-5 - - TRBV7-2 CASSLWPGEETQYF TGTGCCAGCAGCTTATGGCCGGGGGAGGAGACCCAGTACTTC
TRBJ1-1 - - TRBV6-1 CASSVQGGTEAFF TGTGCCAGCAGTGTCCAGGGTGGAACTGAAGCTTTCTTT